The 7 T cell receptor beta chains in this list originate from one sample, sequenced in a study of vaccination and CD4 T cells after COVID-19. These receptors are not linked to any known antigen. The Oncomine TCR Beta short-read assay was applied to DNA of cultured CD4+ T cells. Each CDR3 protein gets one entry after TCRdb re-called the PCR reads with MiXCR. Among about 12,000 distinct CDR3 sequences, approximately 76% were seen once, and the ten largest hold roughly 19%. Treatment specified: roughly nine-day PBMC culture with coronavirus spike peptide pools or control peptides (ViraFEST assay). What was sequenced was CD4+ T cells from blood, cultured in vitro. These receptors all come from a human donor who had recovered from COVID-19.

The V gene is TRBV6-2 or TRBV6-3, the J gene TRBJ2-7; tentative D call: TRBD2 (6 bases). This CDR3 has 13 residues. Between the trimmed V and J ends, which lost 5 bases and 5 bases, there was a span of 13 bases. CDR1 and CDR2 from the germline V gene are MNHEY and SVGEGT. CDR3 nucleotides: TGTGCCAGCAGTGGTGGGAGGATCCACGAGCAGTACTTC. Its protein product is CASSGGRIHEQYF.

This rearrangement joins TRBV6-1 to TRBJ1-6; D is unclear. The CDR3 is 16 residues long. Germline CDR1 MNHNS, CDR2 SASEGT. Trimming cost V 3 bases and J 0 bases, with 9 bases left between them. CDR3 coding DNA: TGTGCCAGCAGTGATCAGGCAAGCTCCTATAATTCACCCCTCCACTTT. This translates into CASSDQASSYNSPLHF.

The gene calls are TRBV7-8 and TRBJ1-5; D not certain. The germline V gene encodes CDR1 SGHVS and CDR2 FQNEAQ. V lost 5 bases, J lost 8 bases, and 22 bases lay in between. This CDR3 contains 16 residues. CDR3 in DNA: TGTGCCAGCAGCGGTCCCTCCGGACTGCCGCCGGAGCCCCAGCATTTT. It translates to CASSGPSGLPPEPQHF.

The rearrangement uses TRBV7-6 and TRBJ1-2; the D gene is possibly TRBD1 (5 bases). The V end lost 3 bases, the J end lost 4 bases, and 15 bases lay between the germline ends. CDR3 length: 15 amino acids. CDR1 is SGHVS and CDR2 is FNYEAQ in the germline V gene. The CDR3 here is CASSLGPGMSYGYTF. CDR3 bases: TGTGCCAGCAGCTTGGGGCCGGGAATGTCCTATGGCTACACCTTC.

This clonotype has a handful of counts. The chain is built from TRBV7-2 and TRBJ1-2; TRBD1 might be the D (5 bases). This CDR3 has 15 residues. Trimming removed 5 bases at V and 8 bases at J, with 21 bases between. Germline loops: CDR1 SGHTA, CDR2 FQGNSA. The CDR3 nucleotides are TGTGCCAGCAGCCCCTACCTCGTAGGGGAGGGGGGCTACACCTTC. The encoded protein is CASSPYLVGEGGYTF.

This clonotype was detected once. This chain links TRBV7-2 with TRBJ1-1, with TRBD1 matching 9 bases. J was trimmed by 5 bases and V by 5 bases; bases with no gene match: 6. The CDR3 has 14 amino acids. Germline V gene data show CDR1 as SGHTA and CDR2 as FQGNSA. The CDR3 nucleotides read TGTGCCAGCAGCACCCGGACAGGGGAAACTGAAGCTTTCTTT. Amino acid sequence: CASSTRTGETEAFF.

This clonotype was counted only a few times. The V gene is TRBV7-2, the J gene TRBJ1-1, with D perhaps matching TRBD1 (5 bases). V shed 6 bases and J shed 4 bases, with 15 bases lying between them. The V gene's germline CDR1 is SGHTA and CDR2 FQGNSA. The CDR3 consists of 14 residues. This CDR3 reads CASRERGGGTEAFF. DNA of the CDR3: TGTGCCAGCAGAGAAAGGGGAGGAGGCACTGAAGCTTTCTTT.